Following are 6 T cell receptor beta chains from one sample sequenced in a study of immune evolution from preneoplasia to lung adenocarcinoma. Data came from immunoSEQ multiplex PCR; TCRdb stores just in-frame clones and leaves some out. This repertoire shows some 15,000 clones, approximately 86% found once; its top ten account for 2% to 3%. Sequenced: FFPE invasive lung adenocarcinoma tissue. The receptors here all came from a person aged 65-85 years with invasive lung adenocarcinoma.

The chain carries TRBV15 and TRBJ2-5; no reliable D call. V lost 7 bases and J 0 bases, leaving 9 bases between the germline ends. Germline V gene lookup returns CDR1 LNHNV and CDR2 YYDKDF (reference sequence). CDR3 length: 13 amino acids. In DNA form, the CDR3 reads TGTGCCACCAATAGACGGTACCAAGAGACCCAGTACTTC. This gives the protein CATNRRYQETQYF.

The DNA of the CDR3 is TGCGCCAGCTCAAGAGGGGGCGTGTTGAGTGGCTACACCTTC. Its translation: CASSRGGVLSGYTF. This chain uses TRBV5-1 with TRBJ1-2; 7 nucleotides line up with TRBD1. Germline V gene sequence: CDR1 SGHRS, CDR2 YFSETQ. There are 14 residues in the CDR3. V shed 7 bases and J 7 bases; nucleotides not matched to a gene: 13.

CDR3 in amino acids: CASSLSTSSSTDTQYF. CDR3 bases: TGTGCCAGCAGTTTATCTACTAGCTCTAGCACAGATACGCAGTATTTT. The chain carries TRBV28 and TRBJ2-3; possible D gene TRBD2, 6 bases. V lost 1 base and J 0 bases, leaving 11 bases between the germline ends. Germline V gene sequence: CDR1 MDHEN, CDR2 SYDVKM. This CDR3 has 16 residues.

The V and J genes are TRBV2 and TRBJ1-1, with a tentative D call TRBD1 (5 bases). Germline V CDR1 and CDR2: SNHLY, FYNNEI. The V end lost 2 bases, the J end lost 7 bases, and 8 bases lay between the germline ends. The CDR3 sequence is 12 residues long. Here the CDR3 reads CASSEQGFEAFF. As DNA, the CDR3 is TGTGCCAGCAGTGAACAGGGATTTGAAGCTTTCTTT.

This chain joins TRBV15 and TRBJ2-2; no clear D. V was clipped by 6 bases and J by 5 bases, with 10 bases between them. Germline loops: CDR1 LNHNV, CDR2 YYDKDF (reference sequence). The CDR3 runs 13 residues. The CDR3 nucleotides read TGTGCCACCAGAGAATACGGAACCGGGGAGCTGTTTTTT. Its protein is CATREYGTGELFF.

V usage is TRBV27 and J usage is TRBJ2-5; TRBD2 matches 7 bases. V lost 6 bases, J lost 1 base, and 11 bases stayed unmatched. Germline CDR1 and CDR2: MNHEY and SMNVEV (reference sequence). The CDR3 has 16 residues. CDR3 region: CASRPLGREGQETQYF. The CDR3 nucleotides read TGTGCCAGCAGGCCCTTGGGCAGGGAGGGCCAAGAGACCCAGTACTTC.